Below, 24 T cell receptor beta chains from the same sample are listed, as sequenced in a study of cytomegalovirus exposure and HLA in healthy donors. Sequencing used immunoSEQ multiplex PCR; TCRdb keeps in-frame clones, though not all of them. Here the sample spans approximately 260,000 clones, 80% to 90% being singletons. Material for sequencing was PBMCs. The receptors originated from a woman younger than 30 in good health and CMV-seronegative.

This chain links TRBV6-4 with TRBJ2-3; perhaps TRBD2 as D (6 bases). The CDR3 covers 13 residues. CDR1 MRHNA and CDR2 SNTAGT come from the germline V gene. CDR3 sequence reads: CASGYRSTDTQYF. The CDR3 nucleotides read TGTGCTAGCGGATACAGGAGCACAGATACGCAGTATTTT.

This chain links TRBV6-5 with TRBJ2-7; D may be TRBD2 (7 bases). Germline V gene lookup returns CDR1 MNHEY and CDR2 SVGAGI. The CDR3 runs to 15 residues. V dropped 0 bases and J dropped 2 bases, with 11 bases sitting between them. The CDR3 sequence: CASSYSSGGPYEQYF. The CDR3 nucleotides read TGTGCCAGCAGTTACTCATCGGGGGGCCCCTACGAGCAGTACTTC.

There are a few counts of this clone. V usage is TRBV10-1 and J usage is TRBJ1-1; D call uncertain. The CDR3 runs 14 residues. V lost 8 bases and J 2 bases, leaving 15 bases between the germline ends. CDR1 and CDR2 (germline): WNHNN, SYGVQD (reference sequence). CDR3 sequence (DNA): TGCGCCAGCCGTCCGGCAGACACAAACACTGAAGCTTTCTTT. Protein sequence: CASRPADTNTEAFF.

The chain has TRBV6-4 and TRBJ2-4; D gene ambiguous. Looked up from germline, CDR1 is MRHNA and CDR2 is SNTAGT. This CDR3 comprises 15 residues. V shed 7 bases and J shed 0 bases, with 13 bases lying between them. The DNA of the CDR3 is TGTGCCAGCATGAGTTCCAGAGGAGCCAAAAACATTCAGTACTTC. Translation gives CASMSSRGAKNIQYF.

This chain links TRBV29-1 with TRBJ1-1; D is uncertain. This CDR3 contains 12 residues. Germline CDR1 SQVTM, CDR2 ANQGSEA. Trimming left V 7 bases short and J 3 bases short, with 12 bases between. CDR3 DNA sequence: TGCAGCGGAATAACACAACACACTGAAGCTTTCTTT. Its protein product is CSGITQHTEAFF.

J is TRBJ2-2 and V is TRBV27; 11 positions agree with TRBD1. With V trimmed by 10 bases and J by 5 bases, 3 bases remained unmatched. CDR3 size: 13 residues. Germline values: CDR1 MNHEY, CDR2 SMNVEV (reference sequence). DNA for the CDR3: TGTGCCATCGGACAGGGGGCGACCGGGGAGCTGTTTTTT. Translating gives CAIGQGATGELFF.

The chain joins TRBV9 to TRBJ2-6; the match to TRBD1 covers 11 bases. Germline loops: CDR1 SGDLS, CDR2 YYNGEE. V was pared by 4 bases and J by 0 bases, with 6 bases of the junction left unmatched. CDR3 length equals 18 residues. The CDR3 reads CASSPAGQGVSGANVLTF. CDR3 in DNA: TGTGCCAGCAGCCCGGCGGGACAGGGGGTCTCTGGGGCCAACGTCCTGACTTTC.

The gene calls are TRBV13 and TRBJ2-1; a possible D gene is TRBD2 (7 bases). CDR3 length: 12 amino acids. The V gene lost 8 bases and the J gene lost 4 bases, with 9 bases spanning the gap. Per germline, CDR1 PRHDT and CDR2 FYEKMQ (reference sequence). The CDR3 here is CASGGAYNEQFF. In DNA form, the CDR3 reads TGTGCCAGCGGGGGGGCATACAATGAGCAGTTCTTC. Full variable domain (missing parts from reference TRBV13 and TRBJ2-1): AAGVIQSPRHLIKEKRETATLKCYPIPRHDTVYWYQQGPGQDPQFLISFYEKMQSDKGSIPDRFSAQQFSDYHSELNMSSLELGDSALYFCASGGAYNEQFFGPGTRLTVL.

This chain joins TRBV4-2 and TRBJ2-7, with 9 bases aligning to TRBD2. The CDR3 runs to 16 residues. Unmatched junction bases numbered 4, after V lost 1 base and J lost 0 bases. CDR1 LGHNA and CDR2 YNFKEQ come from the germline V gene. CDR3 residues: CASSQASGASSYEQYF. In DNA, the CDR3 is TGTGCCAGCAGCCAAGCTAGCGGGGCGAGCTCCTACGAGCAGTACTTC.

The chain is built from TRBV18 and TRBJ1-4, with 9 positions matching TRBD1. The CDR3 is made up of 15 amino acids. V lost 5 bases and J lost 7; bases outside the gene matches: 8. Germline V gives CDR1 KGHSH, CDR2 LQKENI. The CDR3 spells CASSRTGGMSEKLFF. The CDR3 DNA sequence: TGTGCCAGCTCAAGAACAGGGGGCATGAGTGAAAAACTGTTTTTT.

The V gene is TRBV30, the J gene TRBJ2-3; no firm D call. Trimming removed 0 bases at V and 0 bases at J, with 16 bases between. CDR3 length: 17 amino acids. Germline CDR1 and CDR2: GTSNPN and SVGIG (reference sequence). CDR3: CAWSVWLSGASTDTQYF. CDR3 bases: TGTGCCTGGAGTGTATGGTTGTCAGGCGCCAGCACAGATACGCAGTATTTT.

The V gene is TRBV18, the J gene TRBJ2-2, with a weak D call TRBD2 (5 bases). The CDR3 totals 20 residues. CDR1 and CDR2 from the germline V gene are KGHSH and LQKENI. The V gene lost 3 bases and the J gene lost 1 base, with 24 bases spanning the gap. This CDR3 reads CASSPTSDWPTDLNTGELFF. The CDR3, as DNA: TGTGCCAGCTCACCTACCTCGGACTGGCCGACCGACTTGAACACCGGGGAGCTGTTTTTT.

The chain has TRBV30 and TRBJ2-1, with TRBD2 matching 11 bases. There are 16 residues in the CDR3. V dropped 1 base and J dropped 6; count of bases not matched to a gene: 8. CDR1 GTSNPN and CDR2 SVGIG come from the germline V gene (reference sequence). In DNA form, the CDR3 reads TGTGCCTGGAGTGAAGGGACTAGCGGAGCTCTCAATGAGCAGTTCTTC. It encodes CAWSEGTSGALNEQFF.

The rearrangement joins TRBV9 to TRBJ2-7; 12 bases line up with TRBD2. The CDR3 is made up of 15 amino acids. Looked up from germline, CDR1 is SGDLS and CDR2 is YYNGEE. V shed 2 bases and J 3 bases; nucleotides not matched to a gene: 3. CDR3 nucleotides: TGTGCCAGCAGCGTGGGGACTAGCGGGTACTACGAGCAGTACTTC. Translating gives CASSVGTSGYYEQYF.

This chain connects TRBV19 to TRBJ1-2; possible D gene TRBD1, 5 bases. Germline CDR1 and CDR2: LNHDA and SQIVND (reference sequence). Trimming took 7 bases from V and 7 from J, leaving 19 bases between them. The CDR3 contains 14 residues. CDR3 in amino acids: CASTPGWGGIGYTF. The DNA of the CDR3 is TGTGCCAGTACCCCCGGCTGGGGCGGTATTGGCTACACCTTC.

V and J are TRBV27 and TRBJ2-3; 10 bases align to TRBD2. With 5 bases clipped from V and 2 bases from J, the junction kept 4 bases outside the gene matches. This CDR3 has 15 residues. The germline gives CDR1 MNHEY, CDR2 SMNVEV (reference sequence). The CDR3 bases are TGTGCCAGCAGTCCTACTAGCGGGGTCACAGATACGCAGTATTTT. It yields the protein CASSPTSGVTDTQYF.

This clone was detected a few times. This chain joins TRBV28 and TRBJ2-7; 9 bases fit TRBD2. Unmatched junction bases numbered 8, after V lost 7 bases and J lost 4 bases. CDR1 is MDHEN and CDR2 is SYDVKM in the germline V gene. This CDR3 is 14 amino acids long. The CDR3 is CASIRTAGGYEQYF. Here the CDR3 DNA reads TGTGCCAGCATTAGGACAGCGGGGGGTTACGAGCAGTACTTC.

CDR3 region: CAWSSDGPTKQYF. The CDR3 DNA sequence: TGTGCCTGGAGTAGCGACGGCCCTACGAAGCAGTACTTC. V usage is TRBV30 and J usage is TRBJ2-7; no firm D call. V lost 2 bases, J lost 8 bases, and 16 bases lay in between. Germline CDR1 GTSNPN, CDR2 SVGIG (reference sequence). This CDR3 is 13 amino acids long.

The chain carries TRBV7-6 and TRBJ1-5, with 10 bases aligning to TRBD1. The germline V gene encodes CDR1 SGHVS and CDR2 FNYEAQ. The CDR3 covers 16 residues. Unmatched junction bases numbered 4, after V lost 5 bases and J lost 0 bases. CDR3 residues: CASSPGQGNSNQPQHF. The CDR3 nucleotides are TGTGCCAGCAGCCCGGGACAGGGGAATAGCAATCAGCCCCAGCATTTT.

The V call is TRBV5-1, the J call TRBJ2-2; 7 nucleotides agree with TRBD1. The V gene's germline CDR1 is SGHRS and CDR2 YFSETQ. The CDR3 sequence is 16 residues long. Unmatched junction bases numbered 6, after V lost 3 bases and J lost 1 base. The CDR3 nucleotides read TGCGCCAGCAGCTCCACGGGGACAGTGAACACCGGGGAGCTGTTTTTT. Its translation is CASSSTGTVNTGELFF.

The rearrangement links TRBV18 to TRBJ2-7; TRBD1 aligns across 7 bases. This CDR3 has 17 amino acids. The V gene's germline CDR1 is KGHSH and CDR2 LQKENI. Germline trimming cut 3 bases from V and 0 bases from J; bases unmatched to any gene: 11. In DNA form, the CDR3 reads TGTGCCAGCTCACCGTTGGACAGGAAGCAAAGCTCCTACGAGCAGTACTTC. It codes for CASSPLDRKQSSYEQYF.

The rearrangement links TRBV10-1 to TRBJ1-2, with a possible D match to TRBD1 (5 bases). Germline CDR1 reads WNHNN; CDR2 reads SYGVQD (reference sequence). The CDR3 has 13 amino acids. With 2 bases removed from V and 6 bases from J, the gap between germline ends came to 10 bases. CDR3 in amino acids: CASSETGLHGYTF. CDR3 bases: TGCGCCAGCAGTGAGACGGGACTTCATGGCTACACCTTC.

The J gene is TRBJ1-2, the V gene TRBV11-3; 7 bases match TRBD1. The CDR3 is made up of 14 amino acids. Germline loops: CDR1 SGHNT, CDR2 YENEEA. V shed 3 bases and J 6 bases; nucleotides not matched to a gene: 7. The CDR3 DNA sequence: TGTGCCAGCAGCTTCACAGACAGGGAGGATGGCTACACCTTC. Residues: CASSFTDREDGYTF.

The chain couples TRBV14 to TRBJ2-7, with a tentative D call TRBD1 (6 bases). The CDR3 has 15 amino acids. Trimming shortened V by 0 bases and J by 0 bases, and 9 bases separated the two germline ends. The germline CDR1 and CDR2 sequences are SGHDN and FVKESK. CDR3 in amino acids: CASSQEDRPSYEQYF. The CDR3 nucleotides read TGTGCCAGCAGCCAAGAAGACAGGCCCTCCTACGAGCAGTACTTC.